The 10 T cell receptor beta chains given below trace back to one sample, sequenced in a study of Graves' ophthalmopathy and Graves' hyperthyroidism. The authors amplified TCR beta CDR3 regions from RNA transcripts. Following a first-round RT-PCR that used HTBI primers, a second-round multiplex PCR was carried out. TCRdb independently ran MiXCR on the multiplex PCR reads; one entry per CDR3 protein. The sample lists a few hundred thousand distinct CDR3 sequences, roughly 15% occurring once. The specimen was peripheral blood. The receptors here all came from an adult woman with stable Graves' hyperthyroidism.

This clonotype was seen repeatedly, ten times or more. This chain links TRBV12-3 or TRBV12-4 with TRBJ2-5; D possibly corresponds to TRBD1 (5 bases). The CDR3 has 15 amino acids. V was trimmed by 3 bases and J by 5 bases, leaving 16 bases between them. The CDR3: CASSLAGSLTETQYF. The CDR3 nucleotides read TGTGCCAGCAGTTTGGCAGGGTCCCTTACGGAGACCCAGTACTTC.

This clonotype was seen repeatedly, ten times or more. The CDR3 loop is CASSLSWDRGETQYF. CDR3 nucleotides: TGTGCCAGCAGTTTATCCTGGGACAGGGGGGAGACCCAGTACTTC. The chain has TRBV27 and TRBJ2-5, with 11 nucleotides matching TRBD1. After removal of 0 bases from V and 5 bases from J, the junction contained 2 bases not matched to a gene. Germline values: CDR1 MNHEY, CDR2 SMNVEV (reference sequence). The CDR3 extends over 15 amino acids.

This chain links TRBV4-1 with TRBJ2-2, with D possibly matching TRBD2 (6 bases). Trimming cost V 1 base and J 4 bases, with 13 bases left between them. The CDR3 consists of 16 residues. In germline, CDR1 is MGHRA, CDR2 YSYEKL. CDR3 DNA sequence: TGCGCCAGCAGCCAAGCTTCGCCTAGCGCCACCGGGGAGCTGTTTTTT. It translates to CASSQASPSATGELFF.

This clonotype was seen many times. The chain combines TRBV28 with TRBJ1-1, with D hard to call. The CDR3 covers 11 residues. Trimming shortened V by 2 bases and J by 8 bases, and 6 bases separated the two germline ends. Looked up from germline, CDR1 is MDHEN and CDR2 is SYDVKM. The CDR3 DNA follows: TGTGCCAGCAGTTTAGACAAAGAAGCTTTCTTT. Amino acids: CASSLDKEAFF.

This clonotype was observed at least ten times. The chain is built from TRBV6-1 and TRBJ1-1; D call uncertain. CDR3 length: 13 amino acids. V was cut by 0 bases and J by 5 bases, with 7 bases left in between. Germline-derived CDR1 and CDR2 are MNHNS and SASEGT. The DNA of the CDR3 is TGTGCCAGCAGTGAAGCCCTAGGAACTGAAGCTTTCTTT. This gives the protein CASSEALGTEAFF.

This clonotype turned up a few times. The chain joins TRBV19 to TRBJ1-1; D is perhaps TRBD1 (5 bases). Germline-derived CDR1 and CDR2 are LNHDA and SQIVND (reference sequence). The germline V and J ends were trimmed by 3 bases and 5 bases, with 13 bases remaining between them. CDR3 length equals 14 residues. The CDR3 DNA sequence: TGTGCCAGTAGTATTTTGGGGGGAAGTACTGAAGCTTTCTTT. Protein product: CASSILGGSTEAFF.

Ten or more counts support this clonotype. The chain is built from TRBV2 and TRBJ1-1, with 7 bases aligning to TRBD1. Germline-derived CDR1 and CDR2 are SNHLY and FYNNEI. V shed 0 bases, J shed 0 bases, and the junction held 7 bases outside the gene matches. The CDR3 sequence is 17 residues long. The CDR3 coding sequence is TGTGCCAGCAGTGAAGCGCTGGGACAGAGAGTGAACACTGAAGCTTTCTTT. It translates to CASSEALGQRVNTEAFF.

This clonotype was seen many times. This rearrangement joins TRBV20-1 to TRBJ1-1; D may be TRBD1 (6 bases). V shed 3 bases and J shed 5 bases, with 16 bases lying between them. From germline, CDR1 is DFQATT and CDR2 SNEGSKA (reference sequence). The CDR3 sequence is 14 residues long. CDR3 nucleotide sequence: TGCAGTGCTAGTCTTCGCAGGGGAGGGACTGAAGCTTTCTTT. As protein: CSASLRRGGTEAFF.

The CDR3 region has the DNA TGTGCCAGCAGTTTTCAAGCGGGAGCCTTCGAGCAGTACTTC. Protein sequence: CASSFQAGAFEQYF. The chain recombines TRBV12-3 or TRBV12-4 with TRBJ2-7; 8 bases align to TRBD2. The CDR3 sequence is 14 residues long. V was clipped by 3 bases and J by 6 bases; unmatched bases: 7.

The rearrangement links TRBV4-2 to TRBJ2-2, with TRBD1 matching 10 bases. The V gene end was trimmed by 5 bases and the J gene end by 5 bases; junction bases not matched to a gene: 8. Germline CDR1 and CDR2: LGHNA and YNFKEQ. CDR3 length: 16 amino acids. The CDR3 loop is CASSEGDRGGTGELFF. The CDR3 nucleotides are TGTGCCAGCAGCGAAGGGGACAGGGGAGGGACCGGGGAGCTGTTTTTT.